The T cell receptor beta chain under discussion was sequenced for a study of type 1 regulatory T cells. Study summary: This in vitro CD4 product, T-allo10, is enriched for Tr1 cells and alloantigen-specific.

With 1 base removed from V and 5 bases from J, the gap between germline ends came to 8 bases. This CDR3 has 13 amino acids. Germline CDR1 reads KGHSH; CDR2 reads LQKENI. TCRdb reprocessed the reads via MiXCR and lists one record per CDR3 protein. The sample shows 55,000 to 65,000 distinct CDR3 sequences, 62% of them seen only once. Notes on this clonotype: What it recognizes is unknown.

Whole-study results and caveats: Tr1 cells had a more restricted TCR repertoire than non-Tr1 cells.

The source of this sequence is a human donor in good health. V usage is TRBV18 and J usage is TRBJ1-2; D not certain. Sample: cultured non-Tr1 T cells, either the whole culture or a sorted T cell fraction (not recorded which). The CDR3 reads CASSPQQPYGYTF. The CDR3 DNA reads as TGTGCCAGCTCACCACAACAGCCATATGGCTACACCTTC. Complete variable domain (other parts from reference TRBV18 and TRBJ1-2): NAGVMQNPRHLVRRRGQEARLRCSPMKGHSHVYWYRQLPEEGLKFMVYLQKENIIDESGMPKERFSAEFPKEGPSILRIQQVVRGDSAAYFCASSPQQPYGYTFGSGTRLTVV.